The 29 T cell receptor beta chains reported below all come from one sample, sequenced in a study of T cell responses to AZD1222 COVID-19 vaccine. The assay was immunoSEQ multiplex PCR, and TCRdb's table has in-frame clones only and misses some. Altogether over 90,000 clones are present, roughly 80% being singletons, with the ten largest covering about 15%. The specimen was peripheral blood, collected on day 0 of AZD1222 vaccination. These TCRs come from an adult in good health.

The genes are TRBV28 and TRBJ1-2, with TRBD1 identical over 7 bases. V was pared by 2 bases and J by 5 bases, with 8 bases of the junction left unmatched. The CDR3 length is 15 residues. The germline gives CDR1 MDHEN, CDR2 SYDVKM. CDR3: CASSLGTTGRYGYTF. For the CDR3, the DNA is TGTGCCAGCAGTTTAGGCACGACAGGGAGGTATGGCTACACCTTC.

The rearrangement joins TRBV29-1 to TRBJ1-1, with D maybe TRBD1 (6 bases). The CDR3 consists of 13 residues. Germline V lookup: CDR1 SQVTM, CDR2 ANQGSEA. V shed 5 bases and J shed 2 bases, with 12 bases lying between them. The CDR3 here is CSVREQGNTEAFF. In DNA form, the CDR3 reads TGCAGCGTTAGGGAACAGGGTAACACTGAAGCTTTCTTT.

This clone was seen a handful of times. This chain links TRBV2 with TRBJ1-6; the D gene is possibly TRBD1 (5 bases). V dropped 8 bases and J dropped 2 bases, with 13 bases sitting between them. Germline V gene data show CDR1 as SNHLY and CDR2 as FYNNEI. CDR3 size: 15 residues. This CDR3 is CASGWSTAYNSPLHF. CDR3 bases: TGTGCCAGCGGTTGGTCGACAGCCTATAATTCACCCCTCCACTTT.

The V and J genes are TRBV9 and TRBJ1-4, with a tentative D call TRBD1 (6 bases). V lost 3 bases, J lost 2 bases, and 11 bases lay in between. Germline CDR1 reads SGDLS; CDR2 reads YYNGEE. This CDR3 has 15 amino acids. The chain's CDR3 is CASSGSQGTNEKLFF. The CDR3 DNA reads TGTGCCAGCAGCGGCAGTCAGGGGACTAATGAAAAACTGTTTTTT.

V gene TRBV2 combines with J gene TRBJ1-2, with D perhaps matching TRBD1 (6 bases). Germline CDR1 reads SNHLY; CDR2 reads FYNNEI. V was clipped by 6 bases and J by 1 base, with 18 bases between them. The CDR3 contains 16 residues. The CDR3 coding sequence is TGTGCCAGCAGCACGACAGGAGGGAGGAGTAACTATGGCTACACCTTC. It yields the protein CASSTTGGRSNYGYTF.

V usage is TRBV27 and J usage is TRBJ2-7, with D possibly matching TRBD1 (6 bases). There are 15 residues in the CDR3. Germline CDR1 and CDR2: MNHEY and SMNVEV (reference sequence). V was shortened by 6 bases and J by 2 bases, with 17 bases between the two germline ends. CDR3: CASSTRTDSPYEQYF. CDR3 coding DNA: TGTGCCAGCAGCACTAGAACGGACAGCCCCTACGAGCAGTACTTC.

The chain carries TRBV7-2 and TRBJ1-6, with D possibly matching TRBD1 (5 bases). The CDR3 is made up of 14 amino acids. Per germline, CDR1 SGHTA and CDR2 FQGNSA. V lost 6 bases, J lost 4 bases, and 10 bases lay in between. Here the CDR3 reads CASSSRQYNSPLHF. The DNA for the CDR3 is TGTGCCAGCAGTTCTAGACAGTATAATTCACCCCTCCACTTT.

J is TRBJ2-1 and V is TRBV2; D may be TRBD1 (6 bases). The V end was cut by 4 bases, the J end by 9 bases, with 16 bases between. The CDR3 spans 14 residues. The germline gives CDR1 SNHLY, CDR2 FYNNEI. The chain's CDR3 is CASSAASGVAEQFF. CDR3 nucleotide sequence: TGTGCCAGCAGTGCAGCATCAGGGGTGGCTGAGCAGTTCTTC.

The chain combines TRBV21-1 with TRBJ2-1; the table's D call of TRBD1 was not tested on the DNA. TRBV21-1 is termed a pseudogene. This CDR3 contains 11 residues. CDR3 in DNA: TGTGCCAGCAGCTTGCTTACAGAGCAGTTCTTC. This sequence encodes CASSLLTEQFF.

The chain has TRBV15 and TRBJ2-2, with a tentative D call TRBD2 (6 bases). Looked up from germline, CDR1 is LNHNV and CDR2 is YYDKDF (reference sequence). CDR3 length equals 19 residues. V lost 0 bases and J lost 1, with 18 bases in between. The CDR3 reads CATSRDPVSAGMNTGELFF. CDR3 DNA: TGTGCCACCAGCAGAGATCCAGTGTCGGCGGGGATGAACACCGGGGAGCTGTTTTTT.

The DNA of the CDR3 is TGTGCCAGCAGCGAAGGACAGAACAATTCACCCCTCCACTTT. Translating it yields CASSEGQNNSPLHF. This chain uses TRBV5-6 with TRBJ1-6; D might be TRBD1 (6 bases). Germline CDR1 SGHDT, CDR2 YYEEEE. The CDR3 sequence is 14 residues long. With 4 bases removed from V and 7 bases from J, the gap between germline ends came to 12 bases.

CDR3 bases: TGCAGCGTCCGACAGGGAAGCTCCTACAATGAGCAGTTCTTC. Protein: CSVRQGSSYNEQFF. V and J are TRBV29-1 and TRBJ2-1; 7 positions match TRBD1. The germline V gene has CDR1 SQVTM and CDR2 ANQGSEA. The CDR3 spans 14 residues. J gave up 0 bases and V 6 bases, and 5 bases lay outside the gene matches.

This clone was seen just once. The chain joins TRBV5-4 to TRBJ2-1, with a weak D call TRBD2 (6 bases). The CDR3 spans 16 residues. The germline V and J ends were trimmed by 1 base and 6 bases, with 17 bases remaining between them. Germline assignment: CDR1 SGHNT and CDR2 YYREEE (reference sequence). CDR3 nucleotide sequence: TGTGCCAGCAGCTTGTCATGGGAGGTACAATCCAATGAGCAGTTCTTC. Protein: CASSLSWEVQSNEQFF. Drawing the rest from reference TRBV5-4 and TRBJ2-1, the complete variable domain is ETGVTQSPTHLIKTRGQQVTLRCSSQSGHNTVSWYQQALGQGPQFIFQYYREEENGRGNFPPRFSGLQFPNYSSELNVNALELDDSALYLCASSLSWEVQSNEQFFGPGTRLTVL.

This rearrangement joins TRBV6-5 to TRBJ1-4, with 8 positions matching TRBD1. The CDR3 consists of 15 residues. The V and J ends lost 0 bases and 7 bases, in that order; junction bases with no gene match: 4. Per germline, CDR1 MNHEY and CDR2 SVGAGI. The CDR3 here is CASSYSDRASEKLFF. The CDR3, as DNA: TGTGCCAGCAGTTACTCGGACAGGGCTAGTGAAAAACTGTTTTTT.

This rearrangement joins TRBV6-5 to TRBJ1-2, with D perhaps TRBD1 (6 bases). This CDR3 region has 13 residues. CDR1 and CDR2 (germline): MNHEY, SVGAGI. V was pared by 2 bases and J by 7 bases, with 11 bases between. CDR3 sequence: CASSYEGGGGYTF. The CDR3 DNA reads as TGTGCCAGCAGTTACGAGGGGGGCGGTGGCTACACCTTC.

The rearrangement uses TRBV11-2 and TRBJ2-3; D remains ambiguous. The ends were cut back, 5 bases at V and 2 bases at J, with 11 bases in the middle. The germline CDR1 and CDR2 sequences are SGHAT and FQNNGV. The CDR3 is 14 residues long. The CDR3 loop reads CASSPPGDTDTQYF. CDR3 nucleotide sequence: TGTGCCAGCAGCCCCCCTGGGGACACAGATACGCAGTATTTT.

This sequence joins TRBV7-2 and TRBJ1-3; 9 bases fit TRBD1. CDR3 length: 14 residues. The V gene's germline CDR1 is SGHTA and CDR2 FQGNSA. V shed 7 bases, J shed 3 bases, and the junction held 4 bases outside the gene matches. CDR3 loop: CASNTGGVGNTIYF. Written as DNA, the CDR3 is TGTGCCAGCAACACAGGGGGCGTTGGAAACACCATATATTTT.

The CDR3: CASSRGQGSNEKLFF. CDR3 nucleotides: TGTGCCAGCAGTCGGGGACAGGGAAGTAATGAAAAACTGTTTTTT. This chain connects TRBV25-1 to TRBJ1-4; 9 nucleotides align to TRBD1. Germline assignment: CDR1 MGHDK and CDR2 SYGVNS. V shed 5 bases, J shed 4 bases, and the junction held 5 bases outside the gene matches. This CDR3 region has 15 residues. The full variable domain, rest sourced from reference TRBV25-1 and TRBJ1-4, is EADIYQTPRYLVIGTGKKITLECSQTMGHDKMYWYQQDPGMELHLIHYSYGVNSTEKGDLSSESTVSRIRTEHFPLTLESARPSHTSQYLCASSRGQGSNEKLFFGSGTQLSVL.

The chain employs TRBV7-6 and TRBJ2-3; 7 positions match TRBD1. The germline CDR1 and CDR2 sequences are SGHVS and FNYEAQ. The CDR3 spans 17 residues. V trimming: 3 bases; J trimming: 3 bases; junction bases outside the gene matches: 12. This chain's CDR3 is CASSLEAPTGLTDTQYF. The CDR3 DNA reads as TGTGCCAGCAGCTTGGAGGCCCCGACAGGGTTGACAGATACGCAGTATTTT.

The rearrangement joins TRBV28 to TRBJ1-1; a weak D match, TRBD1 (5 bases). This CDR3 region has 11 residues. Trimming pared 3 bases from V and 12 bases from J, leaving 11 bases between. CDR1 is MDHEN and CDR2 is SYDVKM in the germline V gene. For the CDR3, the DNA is TGTGCCAGCAGTTTCCAGGGTTACACTTTCTTT. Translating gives CASSFQGYTFF.

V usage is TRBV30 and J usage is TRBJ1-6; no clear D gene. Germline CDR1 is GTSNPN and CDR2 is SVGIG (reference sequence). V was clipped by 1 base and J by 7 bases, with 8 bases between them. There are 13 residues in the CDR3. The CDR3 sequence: CAWSGGGNSPLHF. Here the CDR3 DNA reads TGTGCCTGGAGTGGGGGTGGGAATTCACCCCTCCACTTT.

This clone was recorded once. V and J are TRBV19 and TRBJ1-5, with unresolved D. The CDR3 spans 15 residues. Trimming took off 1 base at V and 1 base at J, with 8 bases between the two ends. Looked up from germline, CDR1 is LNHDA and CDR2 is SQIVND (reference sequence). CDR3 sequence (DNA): TGTGCCAGTAGTATAGTGGGAGGGAGCAATCAGCCCCAGCATTTT. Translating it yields CASSIVGGSNQPQHF.

CDR3 amino acids: CASTPGAVDTDTQYF. The CDR3 nucleotides are TGTGCCAGCACCCCGGGGGCGGTAGACACAGATACGCAGTATTTT. V and J are TRBV6-5 and TRBJ2-3; D assignment may be TRBD1 or TRBD2 (6 bases each). CDR3 length equals 15 residues. Deletions cut 7 bases from V and 2 bases from J, with 16 bases between. CDR1 and CDR2 (germline): MNHEY, SVGAGI.

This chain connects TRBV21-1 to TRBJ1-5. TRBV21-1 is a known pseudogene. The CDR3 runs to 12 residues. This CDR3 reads CASSKGGQPQHF. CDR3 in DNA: TGTGCCAGCAGCAAAGGGGGTCAGCCCCAGCATTTT.

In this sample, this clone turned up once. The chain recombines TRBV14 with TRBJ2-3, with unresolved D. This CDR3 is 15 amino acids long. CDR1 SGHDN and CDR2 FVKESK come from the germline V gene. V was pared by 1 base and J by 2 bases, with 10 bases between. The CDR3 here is CASSQGGIVTDTQYF. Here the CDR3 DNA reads TGTGCCAGCAGCCAAGGGGGTATTGTCACAGATACGCAGTATTTT.

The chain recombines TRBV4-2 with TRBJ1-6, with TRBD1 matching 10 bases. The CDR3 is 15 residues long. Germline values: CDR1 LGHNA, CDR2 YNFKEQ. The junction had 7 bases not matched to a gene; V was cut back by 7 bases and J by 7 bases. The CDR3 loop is CASTYGTGDNSPLHF. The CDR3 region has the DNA TGTGCCAGCACATACGGGACAGGGGACAATTCACCCCTCCACTTT.

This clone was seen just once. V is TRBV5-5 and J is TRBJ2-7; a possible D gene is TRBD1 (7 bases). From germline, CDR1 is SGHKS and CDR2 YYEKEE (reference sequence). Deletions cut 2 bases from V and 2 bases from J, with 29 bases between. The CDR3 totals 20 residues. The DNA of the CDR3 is TGTGCCAGCAGCTTTTACCCCCGCTTGTCGCAGGGGGGCCAGCCCTACGAGCAGTACGTC. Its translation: CASSFYPRLSQGGQPYEQYV.

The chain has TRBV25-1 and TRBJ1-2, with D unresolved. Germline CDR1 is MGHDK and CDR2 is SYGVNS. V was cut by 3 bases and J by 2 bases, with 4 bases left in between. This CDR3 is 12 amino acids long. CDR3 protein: CASSDGNYGYTF. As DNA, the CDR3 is TGTGCCAGCAGTGACGGGAACTATGGCTACACCTTC.

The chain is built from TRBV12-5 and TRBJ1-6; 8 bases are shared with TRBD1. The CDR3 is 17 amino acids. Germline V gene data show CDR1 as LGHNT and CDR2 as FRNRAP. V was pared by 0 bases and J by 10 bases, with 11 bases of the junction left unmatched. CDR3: CASGLVNRGYARSPLHF. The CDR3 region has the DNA TGTGCTAGTGGTTTGGTAAACAGGGGGTACGCTCGGTCACCCCTCCACTTT. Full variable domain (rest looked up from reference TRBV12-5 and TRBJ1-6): DARVTQTPRHKVTEMGQEVTMRCQPILGHNTVFWYRQTMMQGLELLAYFRNRAPLDDSGMPKDRFSAEMPDATLATLKIQPSEPRDSAVYFCASGLVNRGYARSPLHFGNGTRLTVT.